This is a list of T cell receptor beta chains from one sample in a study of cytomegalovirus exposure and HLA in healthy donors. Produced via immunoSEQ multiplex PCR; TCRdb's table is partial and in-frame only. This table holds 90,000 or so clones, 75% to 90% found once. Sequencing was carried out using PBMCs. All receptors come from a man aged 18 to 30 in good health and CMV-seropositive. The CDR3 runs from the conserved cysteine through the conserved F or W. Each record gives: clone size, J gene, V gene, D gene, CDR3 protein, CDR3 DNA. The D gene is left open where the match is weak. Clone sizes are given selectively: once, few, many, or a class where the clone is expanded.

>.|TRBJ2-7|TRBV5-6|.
CASSSLTATYEQYF
TGTGCCAGCAGCTCGCTGACAGCCACCTACGAGCAGTACTTC
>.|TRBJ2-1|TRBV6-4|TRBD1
CASSATGSSYNEQFF
TGTGCCAGCAGCGCGACAGGGAGCTCCTACAATGAGCAGTTCTTC
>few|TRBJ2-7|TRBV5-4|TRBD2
CASSWGTSGRGMYF
TGTGCCAGCAGCTGGGGGACTAGCGGGAGGGGTATGTACTTC
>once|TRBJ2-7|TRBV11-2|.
CASSLELTPTYEQYF
TGTGCCAGCAGCTTAGAACTAACCCCCACCTACGAGCAGTACTTC
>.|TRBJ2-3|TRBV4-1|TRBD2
CASSPRTSGSGDTQYF
TGCGCCAGCAGCCCGCGGACTAGCGGGAGTGGGGATACGCAGTATTTT
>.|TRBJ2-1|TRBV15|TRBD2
CATSRDGSGGEYNEQFF
TGTGCCACCAGCAGAGATGGTTCCGGGGGGGAATACAATGAGCAGTTCTTC
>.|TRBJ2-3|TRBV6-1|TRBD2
CASSGTGGVTDTQYF
TGTGCCAGCAGCGGGACGGGAGGGGTCACAGATACGCAGTATTTT
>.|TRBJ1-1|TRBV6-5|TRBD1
CASSSPGQGNTEAFF
TGTGCCAGCAGTTCCCCGGGACAGGGGAACACTGAAGCTTTCTTT
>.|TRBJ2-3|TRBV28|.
CASSLSRREYTQYF
TGTGCCAGCAGTTTATCTCGGAGAGAGTATACGCAGTATTTT
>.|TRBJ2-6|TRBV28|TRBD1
CASSLPVGQGGWANVLTF
TGTGCCAGCAGTCTCCCGGTAGGACAGGGAGGCTGGGCCAACGTCCTGACTTTC
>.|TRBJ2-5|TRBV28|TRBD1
CASRSGQVETQYF
TGTGCCAGCAGATCCGGACAGGTAGAGACCCAGTACTTC
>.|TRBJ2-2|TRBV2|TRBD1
CASSGTANTGELFF
TGTGCCAGCAGCGGGACAGCGAACACCGGGGAGCTGTTTTTT
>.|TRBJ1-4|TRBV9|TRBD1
CASSVEGGDRGREKLFF
TGTGCCAGCAGCGTAGAAGGTGGGGACAGGGGACGTGAAAAACTGTTTTTT
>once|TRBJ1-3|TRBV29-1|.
CSVEGTDSGNTIYF
TGCAGCGTTGAAGGGACAGACTCTGGAAACACCATATATTTT
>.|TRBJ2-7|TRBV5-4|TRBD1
CASTLDRSYEQYF
TGTGCCAGCACCCTGGACAGGAGCTACGAGCAGTACTTC
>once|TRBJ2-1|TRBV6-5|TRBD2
CASQGGTSGNEQFF
TGTGCCAGTCAAGGGGGGACTAGCGGAAATGAGCAGTTCTTC
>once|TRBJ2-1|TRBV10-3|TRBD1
CATGYGQGVSSEQFF
TGTGCCACCGGTTATGGACAGGGGGTATCTAGTGAGCAGTTCTTC
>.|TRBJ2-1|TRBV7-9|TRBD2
CASSAQAGVTYNEQFF
TGTGCCAGCAGCGCCCAAGCGGGAGTAACCTACAATGAGCAGTTCTTC
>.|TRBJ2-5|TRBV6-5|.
CASSIPSGETQYF
TGTGCCAGCAGCATCCCGTCAGGGGAGACCCAGTACTTC
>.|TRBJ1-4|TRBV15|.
CATSSWASGGEGEKLFF
TGTGCCACCAGCAGCTGGGCGTCGGGGGGCGAAGGTGAAAAACTGTTTTTT
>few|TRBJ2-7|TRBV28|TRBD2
CASSLDGGSSYEQYF
TGTGCCAGCAGTTTAGACGGGGGGAGCTCCTACGAGCAGTACTTC
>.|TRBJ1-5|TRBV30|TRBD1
CAWSSDRGPYSNQPQHF
TGTGCCTGGTCTTCGGACAGGGGGCCATATAGCAATCAGCCCCAGCATTTT